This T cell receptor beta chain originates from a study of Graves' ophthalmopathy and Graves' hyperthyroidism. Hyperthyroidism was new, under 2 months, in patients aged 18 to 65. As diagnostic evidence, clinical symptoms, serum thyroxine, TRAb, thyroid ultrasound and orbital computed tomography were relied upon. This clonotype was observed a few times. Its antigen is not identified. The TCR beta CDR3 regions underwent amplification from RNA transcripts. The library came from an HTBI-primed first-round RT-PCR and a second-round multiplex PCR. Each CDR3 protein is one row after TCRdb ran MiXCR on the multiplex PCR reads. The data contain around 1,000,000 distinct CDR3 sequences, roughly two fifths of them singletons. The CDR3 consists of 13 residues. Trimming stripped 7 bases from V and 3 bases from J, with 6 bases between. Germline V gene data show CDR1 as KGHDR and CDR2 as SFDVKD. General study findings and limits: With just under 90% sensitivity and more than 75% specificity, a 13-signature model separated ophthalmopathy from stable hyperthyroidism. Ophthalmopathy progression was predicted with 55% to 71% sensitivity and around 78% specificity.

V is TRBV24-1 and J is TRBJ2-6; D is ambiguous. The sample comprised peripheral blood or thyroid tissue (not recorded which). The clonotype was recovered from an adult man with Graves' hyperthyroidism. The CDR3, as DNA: TGTGCCACCAGCGGGTTTGGGGCCAACGTCCTGACTTTC. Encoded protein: CATSGFGANVLTF.